This T cell receptor (beta chain) was profiled in a study of chemoradiotherapy in HPV16-positive cancers. TCRdb keeps only in-frame clones here, not all; method: immunoSEQ multiplex PCR. Of just over 15,000 clones in the sample, around four fifths were seen once. Points from the study as a whole: Functional assays defining HPV-specific T cells used only a couple of HPV16-positive patients.

As regards this clone: Its matching antigen is unknown.

Repeated repertoire sampling spanned the course of chemoradiotherapy. The V gene's germline CDR1 is SEHNR and CDR2 FQNEAQ (reference sequence). This CDR3 is 16 amino acids long. V was trimmed by 1 base and J by 4 bases, leaving 15 bases between them. This sample was obtained from a patient who underwent chemoradiotherapy. The source is a human donor with HPV-associated anogenital cancer. The chain links TRBV7-9 to TRBJ2-3; perhaps TRBD2 as D (5 bases). The CDR3 region has the DNA TGTGCCAGCAGCTTAGGAGGGCTAGAACTCGCAGATACGCAGTATTTT. It is translated as CASSLGGLELADTQYF.